The next 21 T cell receptor beta chains were all read from a single sample in a study of OX40 agonist ivuxolimab in advanced cancers. Sequenced by immunoSEQ multiplex PCR; TCRdb stores in-frame clones only, minus some. The table includes about 28,000 clones, 80% detected once. Sample: CD4+ or CD8+ T cells sorted from blood, taken in a trial of the OX40 agonist ivuxolimab. The receptors originated from an adult with an advanced solid tumor such as melanoma, head and neck, liver or kidney cancer.

This chain uses TRBV19 with TRBJ2-3, with TRBD1 identical over 11 bases. With 6 bases clipped from V and 5 bases from J, the junction kept 7 bases outside the gene matches. The CDR3 runs 15 residues. The V gene's germline CDR1 is LNHDA and CDR2 SQIVND (reference sequence). Written as DNA, the CDR3 is TGTGCCAGTAGCCGGACAGGGGGCGGATTAGATACGCAGTATTTT. It yields the protein CASSRTGGGLDTQYF.

This rearrangement joins TRBV4-3 to TRBJ1-1, with TRBD1 matching over 9 bases. The V gene's germline CDR1 is LGHNA and CDR2 YSLEER. V gave up 5 bases and J gave up 4 bases; unmatched junction bases: 11. The CDR3 extends over 16 amino acids. CDR3 sequence (DNA): TGCGCCAGCAGCTCGACAGGGGGACCCTTGGGCACTGAAGCTTTCTTT. This encodes CASSSTGGPLGTEAFF.

J is TRBJ1-6 and V is TRBV27; TRBD1 agrees at 8 bases. V trimming: 6 bases; J trimming: 7 bases; junction bases outside the gene matches: 5. CDR1 is MNHEY, CDR2 SMNVEV, per germline (reference sequence). This CDR3 comprises 14 residues. CDR3 sequence: CASRAGGRNSPLHF. CDR3 coding DNA: TGTGCCAGCAGGGCAGGGGGCAGAAATTCACCCCTCCACTTT.

V and J are TRBV5-5 and TRBJ2-3, with D hard to call. Germline CDR1 SGHKS, CDR2 YYEKEE (reference sequence). Trimming stripped 3 bases from V and 2 bases from J, with 7 bases between. The CDR3 extends over 13 amino acids. Here the CDR3 DNA reads TGTGCCAGCAGCTCGGAAAACACAGATACGCAGTATTTT. It yields the protein CASSSENTDTQYF.

This clone was picked up one time. This chain uses TRBV4-3 with TRBJ2-5; D gene unclear. Deletions cut 1 base from V and 4 bases from J, with 13 bases between. This CDR3 region has 15 residues. Germline CDR1 and CDR2: LGHNA and YSLEER. CDR3 coding DNA: TGCGCCAGCAGCCAAGGGTCTGGGTTGGGAGAGACCCAGTACTTC. It codes for CASSQGSGLGETQYF.

The CDR3 DNA is TGTGCCTGGAGTAGAGTGGGGCGCGGGTACGAGCAGTACTTC. This encodes CAWSRVGRGYEQYF. The rearrangement links TRBV30 to TRBJ2-7; TRBD1 or TRBD2 may be the D gene (5 bases each). With 2 bases removed from V and 4 bases from J, the gap between germline ends came to 15 bases. CDR1 is GTSNPN and CDR2 is SVGIG in the germline V gene (reference sequence). The CDR3 is 14 residues long. Filled out from reference TRBV30 and TRBJ2-7, the complete variable domain reads SQTIHQWPATLVQPVGSPLSLECTVEGTSNPNLYWYRQAAGRGLQLLFYSVGIGQISSEVPQNLSASRPQDRQFILSSKKLLLSDSGFYLCAWSRVGRGYEQYFGPGTRLTVT.

This sequence joins TRBV6-5 and TRBJ2-1, with 7 positions matching TRBD2. Germline V gene lookup returns CDR1 MNHEY and CDR2 SVGAGI. The trim removed 2 bases at V and 8 bases at J, leaving 12 bases unmatched. CDR3 length: 16 amino acids. CDR3 amino acids: CASSYASWGLRDEQFF. CDR3 nucleotide sequence: TGTGCCAGCAGTTACGCCTCCTGGGGACTACGGGATGAGCAGTTCTTC.

This clone was found once. V is TRBV4-2 and J is TRBJ2-1; D is unclear. The CDR3 length is 16 residues. Germline values: CDR1 LGHNA, CDR2 YNFKEQ. V dropped 0 bases and J dropped 0 bases, with 9 bases sitting between them. The CDR3 DNA follows: TGTGCCAGCAGCCAAGATGGGTTCCGCTCCTACAATGAGCAGTTCTTC. Translating it yields CASSQDGFRSYNEQFF.

This clone was counted between two and nine times. J is TRBJ2-1 and V is TRBV18; the match to TRBD2 covers 8 bases. The CDR3 loop spans 16 amino acids. Germline-derived CDR1 and CDR2 are KGHSH and LQKENI. J lost 4 bases, V lost 1 base, and 6 bases had no gene match. This CDR3 reads CASSPLISGEYNEQFF. The CDR3 region has the DNA TGTGCCAGCTCACCACTGATTAGCGGGGAATACAATGAGCAGTTCTTC.

The chain recombines TRBV4-1 with TRBJ1-4, with 8 nucleotides matching TRBD1. This CDR3 spans 15 amino acids. V was clipped by 3 bases and J by 6 bases; unmatched bases: 6. The germline gives CDR1 MGHRA, CDR2 YSYEKL. CDR3 coding DNA: TGCGCCAGCAGCCACGGACAGGGACCTTATGAAAAACTGTTTTTT. Translated: CASSHGQGPYEKLFF.

The V gene is TRBV7-3, the J gene TRBJ2-3; 8 positions agree with TRBD2. V dropped 2 bases and J dropped 1; count of bases not matched to a gene: 5. CDR3 length: 16 amino acids. In germline, CDR1 is SGHTA, CDR2 FQGTGA. CDR3 DNA: TGTGCCAGCAGCTTATGGCGGGGGGATGGCACAGATACGCAGTATTTT. Translation: CASSLWRGDGTDTQYF.

The rearrangement joins TRBV15 to TRBJ2-3; 11 bases map to TRBD2. The CDR3 is made up of 15 amino acids. CDR1 LNHNV and CDR2 YYDKDF come from the germline V gene (reference sequence). The J segment lost 4 bases and the V segment lost 0 bases, leaving 0 bases of the junction unmatched. The CDR3 loop reads CATSRETSGADTQYF. The CDR3 DNA sequence: TGTGCCACCAGCAGAGAGACTAGCGGGGCAGATACGCAGTATTTT.

This chain joins TRBV4-3 and TRBJ2-7, with D hard to call. Germline assignment: CDR1 LGHNA and CDR2 YSLEER. V lost 1 base and J 2 bases, leaving 12 bases between the germline ends. The CDR3 covers 15 residues. The DNA of the CDR3 is TGCGCCAGCAGCCAAGCCGCAGGTCAAACCTACGAGCAGTACTTC. Protein sequence: CASSQAAGQTYEQYF.

The sample holds one count of this clone. This chain uses TRBV4-3 with TRBJ2-2, with TRBD2 identical over 8 bases. Germline lookup yields CDR1 LGHNA and CDR2 YSLEER. The V gene end was trimmed by 1 base and the J gene end by 7 bases; junction bases not matched to a gene: 5. This CDR3 comprises 15 residues. The CDR3 coding sequence is TGCGCCAGCAGCCAAGGGGGACTAGAGGGCGGGGAGCTGTTTTTT. Its protein is CASSQGGLEGGELFF.

The V and J genes are TRBV12-5 and TRBJ1-5, with 9 bases identical to TRBD1. V shed 6 bases, J shed 1 base, and the junction held 7 bases outside the gene matches. Germline lookup yields CDR1 LGHNT and CDR2 FRNRAP. The CDR3 is 16 residues long. The DNA for the CDR3 is TGTGCTAGTGGGCTGATACAGGGGGCGAGCAATCAGCCCCAGCATTTT. Amino acids: CASGLIQGASNQPQHF.

The gene calls are TRBV5-4 and TRBJ1-2; 7 bases are shared with TRBD1. From germline, CDR1 is SGHNT and CDR2 YYREEE (reference sequence). This CDR3 has 14 residues. V dropped 2 bases and J dropped 7; count of bases not matched to a gene: 8. CDR3 nucleotides: TGTGCCAGCAGCTTTGACAGGGAAGCAAGTGGCTACACCTTC. Protein product: CASSFDREASGYTF.

The rearrangement uses TRBV4-2 and TRBJ1-1, with D hard to call. Trimming left V 1 base short and J 6 bases short, with 15 bases between. The germline CDR1 and CDR2 sequences are LGHNA and YNFKEQ. The CDR3 totals 15 residues. The CDR3 DNA sequence: TGTGCCAGCAGCCAAGCCGCGGGTCTGGTCGCTGAAGCTTTCTTT. Protein: CASSQAAGLVAEAFF.

The chain links TRBV6-6 to TRBJ2-7; the D is unclear. Germline loops: CDR1 MNHNY, CDR2 SVGAGI (reference sequence). V was pared by 0 bases and J by 6 bases, with 12 bases between. This CDR3 comprises 14 residues. CDR3 sequence: CASSYSNRALEQYF. The CDR3 nucleotides read TGTGCCAGCAGTTACTCGAATAGGGCCCTCGAGCAGTACTTC.

This clone rates as medium-sized. The CDR3 bases are TGTGCCAGCAGGCATATTACAGGGACCGAGGGACAAGAGACCCAGTACTTC. It specifies CASRHITGTEGQETQYF. The chain combines TRBV27 with TRBJ2-5; possible D gene TRBD1, 6 bases. Germline V CDR1 and CDR2: MNHEY, SMNVEV (reference sequence). This CDR3 is built from 17 residues. Trimming pared 6 bases from V and 2 bases from J, leaving 22 bases between.

The chain combines TRBV7-8 with TRBJ2-1, with a weak D call TRBD1 (6 bases). V lost 3 bases, J lost 9 bases, and 18 bases lay in between. Germline CDR1 SGHVS, CDR2 FQNEAQ. This CDR3 contains 15 residues. The CDR3 region is CASSFPRSGAREQFF. CDR3 in DNA: TGTGCCAGCAGCTTTCCCCGGTCAGGGGCCCGTGAGCAGTTCTTC.

This chain joins TRBV7-9 and TRBJ1-6; 9 bases agree with TRBD1. The CDR3 is made up of 14 amino acids. V trimming: 8 bases; J trimming: 7 bases; junction bases outside the gene matches: 6. The germline gives CDR1 SEHNR, CDR2 FQNEAQ (reference sequence). CDR3 coding DNA: TGTGCCAGCGGAGGGACAGGGTTAAATTCACCCCTCCACTTT. Encoded protein: CASGGTGLNSPLHF.